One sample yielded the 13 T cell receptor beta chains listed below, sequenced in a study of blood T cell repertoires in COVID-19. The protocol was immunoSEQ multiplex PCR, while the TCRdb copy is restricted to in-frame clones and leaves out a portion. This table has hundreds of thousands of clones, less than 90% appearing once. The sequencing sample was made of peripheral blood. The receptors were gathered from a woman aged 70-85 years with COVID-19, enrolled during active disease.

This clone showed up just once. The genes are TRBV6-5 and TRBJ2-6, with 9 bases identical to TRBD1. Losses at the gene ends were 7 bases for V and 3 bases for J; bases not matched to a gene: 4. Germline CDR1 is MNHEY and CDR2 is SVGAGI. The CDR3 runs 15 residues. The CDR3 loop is CASITGGGGANVLTF. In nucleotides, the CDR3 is TGTGCCAGCATTACAGGGGGCGGTGGGGCCAACGTCCTGACTTTC.

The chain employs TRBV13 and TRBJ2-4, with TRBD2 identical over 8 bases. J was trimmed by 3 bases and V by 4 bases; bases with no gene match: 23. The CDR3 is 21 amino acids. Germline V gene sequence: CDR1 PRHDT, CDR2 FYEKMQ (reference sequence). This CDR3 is CASSSSDTPGGDPVVKNIQYF. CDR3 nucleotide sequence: TGTGCCAGCAGCTCATCCGACACACCGGGAGGGGACCCGGTTGTCAAAAACATTCAGTACTTC.

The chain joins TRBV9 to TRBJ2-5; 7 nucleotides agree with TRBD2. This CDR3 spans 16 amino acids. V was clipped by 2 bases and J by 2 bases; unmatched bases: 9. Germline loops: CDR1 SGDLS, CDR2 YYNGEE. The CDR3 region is CASSVFEKGLQETQYF. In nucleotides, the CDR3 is TGTGCCAGCAGCGTTTTCGAAAAGGGACTACAAGAGACCCAGTACTTC.

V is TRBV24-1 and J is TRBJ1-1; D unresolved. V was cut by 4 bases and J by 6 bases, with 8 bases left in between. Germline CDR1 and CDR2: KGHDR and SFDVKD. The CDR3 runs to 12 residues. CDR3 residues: CATSDPGSEAFF. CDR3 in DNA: TGTGCCACCAGTGACCCGGGATCTGAAGCTTTCTTT.

In DNA form, the CDR3 reads TGTGCCTGGAGTGGGACAGTCCAACAGCCCCAGCATTTT. Translated, it gives CAWSGTVQQPQHF. This chain joins TRBV30 and TRBJ1-5; possible D gene TRBD1, 6 bases. The germline V gene has CDR1 GTSNPN and CDR2 SVGIG (reference sequence). Trimming pared 1 base from V and 7 bases from J, leaving 11 bases between. The CDR3 covers 13 residues. Full variable domain (missing parts from reference TRBV30 and TRBJ1-5): SQTIHQWPATLVQPVGSPLSLECTVEGTSNPNLYWYRQAAGRGLQLLFYSVGIGQISSEVPQNLSASRPQDRQFILSSKKLLLSDSGFYLCAWSGTVQQPQHFGDGTRLSIL.

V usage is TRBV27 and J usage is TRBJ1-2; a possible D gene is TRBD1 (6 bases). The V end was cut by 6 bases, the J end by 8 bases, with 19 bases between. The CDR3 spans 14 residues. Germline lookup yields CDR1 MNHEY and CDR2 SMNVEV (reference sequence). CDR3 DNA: TGTGCCAGCAGCCTAGGGGGTCAGGGAAGCGGCTACACCTTC. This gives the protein CASSLGGQGSGYTF.

CDR3: CASSLGLKPGEAFF. The CDR3 nucleotides read TGCGCCAGCAGCTTGGGACTCAAACCAGGGGAAGCTTTCTTT. The chain employs TRBV5-1 and TRBJ1-1; weak D call: TRBD1 (5 bases). CDR1 SGHRS and CDR2 YFSETQ come from the germline V gene. The CDR3 extends over 14 amino acids. V lost 0 bases, J lost 8 bases, and 14 bases lay in between.

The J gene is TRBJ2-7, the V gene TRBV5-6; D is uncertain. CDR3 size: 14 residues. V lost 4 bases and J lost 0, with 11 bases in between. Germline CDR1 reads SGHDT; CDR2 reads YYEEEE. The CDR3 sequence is CASSEVGYSYEQYF. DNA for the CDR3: TGTGCCAGCAGCGAGGTTGGATACTCCTACGAGCAGTACTTC.

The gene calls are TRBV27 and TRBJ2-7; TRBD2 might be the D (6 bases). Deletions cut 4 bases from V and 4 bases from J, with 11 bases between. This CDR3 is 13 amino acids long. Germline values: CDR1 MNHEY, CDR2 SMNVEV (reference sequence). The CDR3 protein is CASSYQGRYEQYF. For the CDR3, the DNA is TGTGCCAGCAGTTACCAAGGGAGGTACGAGCAGTACTTC.

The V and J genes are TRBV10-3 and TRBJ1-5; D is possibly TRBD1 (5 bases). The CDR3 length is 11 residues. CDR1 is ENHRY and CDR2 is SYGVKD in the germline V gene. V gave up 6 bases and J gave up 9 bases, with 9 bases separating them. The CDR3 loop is CAISQGGPQHF. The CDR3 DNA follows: TGTGCCATCAGCCAGGGTGGGCCCCAGCATTTT.

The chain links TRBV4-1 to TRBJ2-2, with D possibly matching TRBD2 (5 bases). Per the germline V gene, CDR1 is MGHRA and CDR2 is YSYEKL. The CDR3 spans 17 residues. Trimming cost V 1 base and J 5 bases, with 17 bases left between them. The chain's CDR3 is CASSQVVLGPGTGELFF. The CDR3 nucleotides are TGCGCCAGCAGCCAAGTGGTTCTGGGCCCGGGGACCGGGGAGCTGTTTTTT.

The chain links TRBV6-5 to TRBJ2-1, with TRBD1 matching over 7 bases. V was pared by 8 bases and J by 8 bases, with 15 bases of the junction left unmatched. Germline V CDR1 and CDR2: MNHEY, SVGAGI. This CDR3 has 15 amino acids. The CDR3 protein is CASFRGTEGSDEQFF. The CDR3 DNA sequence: TGTGCCAGCTTTAGGGGGACAGAGGGATCCGATGAGCAGTTCTTC.

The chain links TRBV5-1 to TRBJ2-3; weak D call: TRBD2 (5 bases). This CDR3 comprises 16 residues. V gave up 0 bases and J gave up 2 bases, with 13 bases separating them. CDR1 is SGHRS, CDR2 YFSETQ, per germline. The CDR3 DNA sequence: TGCGCCAGCAGCTTGGCCGGTCTAGCCTCCACAGATACGCAGTATTTT. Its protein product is CASSLAGLASTDTQYF.